These 32 T cell receptor beta chains were sequenced from one sample in a study of cytomegalovirus exposure and HLA in healthy donors (dated by TCRdb to 2016 to 2017). Libraries were prepared through the immunoSEQ multiplex PCR assay. This immuneACCESS table, as held by TCRdb, lists in-frame sequences with V and J called but not all clones. Of the missing ones, under half trace to an unresolved V gene in checked studies; the others have no known cause. The sample yields about 160,000 clones; around nine tenths were counted once. The ten most abundant clones make up around 2.3% of the sample. The sample was PBMCs. Every receptor here comes from a woman aged 18-29 years in good health and CMV-seronegative.

The chain employs TRBV6-1 and TRBJ1-1; D might be TRBD1 (5 bases). V was pared by 9 bases and J by 4 bases, with 9 bases between. The length of the CDR3 is 11 residues. Germline V gene lookup returns CDR1 MNHNS and CDR2 SASEGT. The chain's CDR3 is CASRQFTEAFF. The DNA of the CDR3 is TGTGCCAGTAGACAGTTCACTGAAGCTTTCTTT.

J is TRBJ1-1 and V is TRBV7-2; D gene uncertain. V was pared by 4 bases and J by 6 bases, with 12 bases between. CDR1 and CDR2 from the germline V gene are SGHTA and FQGNSA. The CDR3 is made up of 13 amino acids. The CDR3 DNA reads as TGTGCCAGCAGCTCGCAAGGCGGGGCTGAAGCTTTCTTT. Protein product: CASSSQGGAEAFF.

The CDR3 DNA reads as TGTGCCAGTAGTATGAAGGGGGCCGAAGAGACCCAGTACTTC. It codes for CASSMKGAEETQYF. V and J are TRBV19 and TRBJ2-5, with 7 bases lining up with TRBD1. Per the germline V gene, CDR1 is LNHDA and CDR2 is SQIVND (reference sequence). V lost 3 bases and J lost 3; bases outside the gene matches: 4. The CDR3 has 14 amino acids.

The V gene is TRBV9, the J gene TRBJ2-7, with TRBD1 matching 12 bases. The CDR3 is 15 residues long. The germline V gene encodes CDR1 SGDLS and CDR2 YYNGEE. V lost 0 bases to trimming and J lost 7 bases; unmatched junction nucleotides: 5. CDR3 amino acids: CASSVGGQGAGEQYF. The CDR3 DNA is TGTGCCAGCAGCGTAGGGGGACAGGGGGCGGGTGAGCAGTACTTC.

In DNA form, the CDR3 reads TGTGCCAGCAGGCTTTTAATGGGCAGGGGGTCGAGCGAGCAGTACTTC. Translating gives CASRLLMGRGSSEQYF. The rearrangement uses TRBV27 and TRBJ2-7; 7 bases align to TRBD1. V shed 6 bases and J 6 bases; nucleotides not matched to a gene: 17. CDR1 is MNHEY, CDR2 SMNVEV, per germline (reference sequence). This CDR3 is 16 amino acids long.

V is TRBV18 and J is TRBJ1-3; D remains ambiguous. The CDR3 totals 13 residues. V was cut by 1 base and J by 8 bases, with 9 bases left in between. Germline V gives CDR1 KGHSH, CDR2 LQKENI. The CDR3 DNA reads as TGTGCCAGCTCACCACGGTTGCAGGACACCATATATTTT. The encoded protein is CASSPRLQDTIYF.

The chain employs TRBV29-1 and TRBJ2-1, with TRBD1 matching over 11 bases. The CDR3 loop spans 16 amino acids. CDR1 and CDR2 from the germline V gene are SQVTM and ANQGSEA. J gave up 4 bases and V 4 bases, and 9 bases lay outside the gene matches. The CDR3 region is CSVVLRDRGLYNEQFF. In nucleotides, the CDR3 is TGCAGCGTTGTTCTCCGGGACAGGGGGTTGTACAATGAGCAGTTCTTC.

This chain connects TRBV11-2 to TRBJ2-1, with a tentative D call TRBD2 (6 bases). The ends were cut back, 0 bases at V and 1 base at J, with 19 bases in the middle. There are 19 residues in the CDR3. Per the germline V gene, CDR1 is SGHAT and CDR2 is FQNNGV. The CDR3 reads CASSLDRRERARSYNEQFF. Written as DNA, the CDR3 is TGTGCCAGCAGCTTAGATCGGAGGGAGCGGGCGCGGTCCTACAATGAGCAGTTCTTC.

This clone was detected a few times. V is TRBV7-2 and J is TRBJ2-1; the match to TRBD2 covers 13 bases. V lost 4 bases, J lost 0 bases, and 6 bases stayed unmatched. CDR1 is SGHTA and CDR2 is FQGNSA in the germline V gene. This CDR3 has 18 amino acids. CDR3 nucleotides: TGTGCCAGCAGCTCGCCGACTAGCGGGGGGAACTCCTACAATGAGCAGTTCTTC. Its translation: CASSSPTSGGNSYNEQFF.

The J gene is TRBJ1-5, the V gene TRBV28, with TRBD1 matching over 9 bases. V shed 5 bases, J shed 0 bases, and the junction held 14 bases outside the gene matches. This CDR3 has 19 amino acids. Germline loops: CDR1 MDHEN, CDR2 SYDVKM. The CDR3, as DNA: TGTGCCAGCAGTACCTGGAGGACAGGGGCGCAGTATAGCAATCAGCCCCAGCATTTT. Residues: CASSTWRTGAQYSNQPQHF.

The V and J genes are TRBV7-9 and TRBJ2-2, with TRBD1 as a possible D gene (5 bases). V was cut by 3 bases and J by 4 bases, with 12 bases left in between. The germline V gene encodes CDR1 SEHNR and CDR2 FQNEAQ (reference sequence). This CDR3 is 15 amino acids long. CDR3 in amino acids: CASSLVQGSTGELFF. The CDR3 DNA reads as TGTGCCAGCAGCTTGGTGCAGGGAAGCACCGGGGAGCTGTTTTTT. Variable domain in full (rest from reference TRBV7-9 and TRBJ2-2): DTGVSQNPRHKITKRGQNVTFRCDPISEHNRLYWYRQTLGQGPEFLTYFQNEAQLEKSRLLSDRFSAERPKGSFSTLEIQRTEQGDSAMYLCASSLVQGSTGELFFGEGSRLTVL.

The genes are TRBV27 and TRBJ1-4, with TRBD1 matching 10 bases. V was pared by 6 bases and J by 8 bases, with 6 bases of the junction left unmatched. The V gene's germline CDR1 is MNHEY and CDR2 SMNVEV (reference sequence). The CDR3 spans 14 residues. CDR3 amino acids: CASSRQGAWEKLFF. For the CDR3, the DNA is TGTGCCAGCAGCAGACAGGGGGCATGGGAAAAACTGTTTTTT.

The chain is built from TRBV18 and TRBJ1-1, with D perhaps matching TRBD1 (6 bases). The CDR3 covers 18 residues. CDR1 is KGHSH, CDR2 LQKENI, per germline. With 1 base removed from V and 0 bases from J, the gap between germline ends came to 18 bases. The CDR3 DNA sequence: TGTGCCAGCTCACCACTTCGCCTAGGGGCAGGGGTGAACACTGAAGCTTTCTTT. The encoded protein is CASSPLRLGAGVNTEAFF.

V is TRBV29-1 and J is TRBJ2-7; 12 bases fit TRBD2. Germline values: CDR1 SQVTM, CDR2 ANQGSEA. CDR3 length: 14 residues. V shed 5 bases, J shed 7 bases, and the junction held 9 bases outside the gene matches. DNA for the CDR3: TGCAGCGTTCGCCTAGCGGGGGGGAGACGGGAGCAGTACTTC. This translates into CSVRLAGGRREQYF.

The chain carries TRBV18 and TRBJ1-2; 8 bases fit TRBD1. CDR3 length equals 17 residues. After removal of 1 base from V and 3 bases from J, the junction contained 10 bases not matched to a gene. Germline assignment: CDR1 KGHSH and CDR2 LQKENI. CDR3: CASSPQAGGELDYGYTF. The CDR3 nucleotides are TGTGCCAGCTCACCACAGGCAGGGGGCGAGCTTGACTATGGCTACACCTTC.

This chain connects TRBV5-4 to TRBJ2-5, with a possible D match to TRBD2 (6 bases). The CDR3 sequence is 15 residues long. With 4 bases removed from V and 6 bases from J, the gap between germline ends came to 19 bases. Germline V lookup: CDR1 SGHNT, CDR2 YYREEE (reference sequence). CDR3 nucleotides: TGTGCCAGCAGCCCACCGCGGGAAATTGGTAAGACCCAGTACTTC. Translated, it gives CASSPPREIGKTQYF.

This clone was detected only once. The chain joins TRBV5-6 to TRBJ2-1, with TRBD2 as a possible D gene (5 bases). Germline loops: CDR1 SGHDT, CDR2 YYEEEE. There are 12 residues in the CDR3. Deletions cut 4 bases from V and 8 bases from J, with 10 bases between. The DNA for the CDR3 is TGTGCCAGCAGCCTAGCTGTAGATGAGCAGTTCTTC. Translation gives CASSLAVDEQFF.

As for this clone: This sample also contains other DNA sequences that code for the same CDR3. The CDR3 sequence: CASSQDRAGELFF. CDR3 DNA: TGCGCCAGCAGCCAAGATCGCGCCGGGGAGCTGTTTTTT. V is TRBV4-3 and J is TRBJ2-2; the D is unclear. The CDR3 is made up of 13 amino acids. Germline V lookup: CDR1 LGHNA, CDR2 YSLEER. V was clipped by 0 bases and J by 6 bases, with 5 bases between them.

The chain combines TRBV6-5 with TRBJ2-5; TRBD2 agrees at 12 bases. CDR3 size: 14 residues. J gave up 5 bases and V 6 bases, and 4 bases lay outside the gene matches. Germline CDR1 MNHEY, CDR2 SVGAGI. As DNA, the CDR3 is TGTGCCAGCAGACTAGCGGGAGGAGTGGAGACCCAGTACTTC. Translated: CASRLAGGVETQYF.

This chain's CDR3 is CASSQDRSHRNYGYTF. The CDR3, as DNA: TGCGCCAGCAGCCAAGATAGATCCCACCGGAACTATGGCTACACCTTC. V and J are TRBV4-3 and TRBJ1-2, with D uncertain. Germline V lookup: CDR1 LGHNA, CDR2 YSLEER. This CDR3 comprises 16 residues. Trimming took 0 bases from V and 2 from J, leaving 13 bases between them.

J is TRBJ1-1 and V is TRBV5-6; D unclear. The germline CDR1 and CDR2 sequences are SGHDT and YYEEEE. There are 16 residues in the CDR3. V lost 6 bases and J 5 bases, leaving 23 bases between the germline ends. Written as DNA, the CDR3 is TGTGCCAGCAACCCTGCTCGGGTCCGGGGATGGACTGAAGCTTTCTTT. Its protein product is CASNPARVRGWTEAFF.

This clone was seen just once. The V and J genes are TRBV19 and TRBJ2-2; 10 bases agree with TRBD2. The CDR3 sequence is 16 residues long. The germline V gene has CDR1 LNHDA and CDR2 SQIVND (reference sequence). V shed 10 bases and J 4 bases; nucleotides not matched to a gene: 12. The CDR3 loop reads CATKLKREGGTGELFF. CDR3 in DNA: TGTGCCACCAAATTAAAGCGGGAGGGAGGCACCGGGGAGCTGTTTTTT.

Concerning this clone: The same CDR3 arises from other DNA sequences in this sample as well. The chain is built from TRBV9 and TRBJ2-2; a possible D gene is TRBD2 (6 bases). Germline CDR1 reads SGDLS; CDR2 reads YYNGEE. V was trimmed by 1 base and J by 2 bases, leaving 9 bases between them. The CDR3 covers 15 residues. This chain's CDR3 is CASSVRGSNTGELFF. CDR3 nucleotide sequence: TGTGCCAGCAGCGTACGGGGGAGTAACACCGGGGAGCTGTTTTTT.

J is TRBJ1-6 and V is TRBV5-1; possible D gene TRBD1, 5 bases. Germline V gene data show CDR1 as SGHRS and CDR2 as YFSETQ. This CDR3 has 15 residues. Trimming took 0 bases from V and 9 from J, leaving 13 bases between them. The CDR3 bases are TGCGCCAGCAGCTTGGTGGGAGGGGATAGTTCACCCCTCCACTTT. Its protein is CASSLVGGDSSPLHF.

J is TRBJ2-3 and V is TRBV6-5; D is unresolved. The CDR3 sequence is 14 residues long. The germline V gene encodes CDR1 MNHEY and CDR2 SVGAGI. V was cut by 6 bases and J by 4 bases, with 14 bases left in between. CDR3 amino acids: CASSPGEWSDTQYF. Written as DNA, the CDR3 is TGTGCCAGCAGCCCCGGAGAATGGTCAGATACGCAGTATTTT.

In this sample, this clone turned up a few times. The chain employs TRBV19 and TRBJ1-2; D call uncertain. The CDR3 sequence is 15 residues long. CDR1 is LNHDA and CDR2 is SQIVND in the germline V gene (reference sequence). The V end was cut by 3 bases, the J end by 0 bases, with 11 bases between. The CDR3 nucleotides are TGTGCCAGTAGTATCATCGGCGGCACTAACTATGGCTACACCTTC. It yields the protein CASSIIGGTNYGYTF.

This chain joins TRBV7-2 and TRBJ2-7; D uncertain. This CDR3 comprises 12 residues. V was clipped by 2 bases and J by 2 bases, with 4 bases between them. Germline V gene sequence: CDR1 SGHTA, CDR2 FQGNSA. CDR3 loop: CASSLTTYEQYF. CDR3 nucleotide sequence: TGTGCCAGCAGCTTAACTACCTACGAGCAGTACTTC.

This chain joins TRBV30 and TRBJ1-2, with TRBD1 identical over 9 bases. Germline V gene lookup returns CDR1 GTSNPN and CDR2 SVGIG (reference sequence). Trimming removed 2 bases from V and 2 bases from J; junction bases left unmatched: 12. This CDR3 spans 17 amino acids. This chain's CDR3 is CAWSHQPYRGRNYGYTF. Here the CDR3 DNA reads TGTGCCTGGAGTCATCAGCCCTACAGGGGGCGCAACTATGGCTACACCTTC.

This clone was recorded only once. This chain links TRBV27 with TRBJ1-6, with 7 bases that match TRBD1. The germline CDR1 and CDR2 sequences are MNHEY and SMNVEV (reference sequence). The CDR3 runs to 15 residues. J gave up 7 bases and V 6 bases, and 9 bases lay outside the gene matches. CDR3 sequence: CASRPEQGWNSPLHF. The CDR3 DNA reads as TGTGCCAGCAGACCCGAACAGGGGTGGAATTCACCCCTCCACTTT.

The V call is TRBV19, the J call TRBJ1-1, with 8 bases matching TRBD1. Germline V gene lookup returns CDR1 LNHDA and CDR2 SQIVND (reference sequence). The V segment lost 4 bases and the J segment 1 base; nucleotides outside the gene matches: 2. The CDR3 totals 14 residues. Written as DNA, the CDR3 is TGTGCCAGTAGTAGGACAGGGAGGAACACTGAAGCTTTCTTT. It is translated as CASSRTGRNTEAFF.

V and J are TRBV27 and TRBJ2-4, with 7 nucleotides matching TRBD1. The CDR3 has 14 residues. Germline V gene data show CDR1 as MNHEY and CDR2 as SMNVEV (reference sequence). The J segment lost 7 bases and the V segment lost 3 bases, leaving 6 bases of the junction unmatched. CDR3 nucleotides: TGTGCCAGCAGTTTTGACAGGGTTGGGAACATTCAGTACTTC. Its protein is CASSFDRVGNIQYF.

This chain links TRBV6-6 with TRBJ2-7, with D tentatively TRBD1 (5 bases). Germline-derived CDR1 and CDR2 are MNHNY and SVGAGI (reference sequence). V lost 6 bases and J 2 bases, leaving 17 bases between the germline ends. The length of the CDR3 is 15 residues. The CDR3 DNA is TGTGCCAGCAGCCAAGGGGTAGGGATTACCTACGAGCAGTACTTC. Residues: CASSQGVGITYEQYF.